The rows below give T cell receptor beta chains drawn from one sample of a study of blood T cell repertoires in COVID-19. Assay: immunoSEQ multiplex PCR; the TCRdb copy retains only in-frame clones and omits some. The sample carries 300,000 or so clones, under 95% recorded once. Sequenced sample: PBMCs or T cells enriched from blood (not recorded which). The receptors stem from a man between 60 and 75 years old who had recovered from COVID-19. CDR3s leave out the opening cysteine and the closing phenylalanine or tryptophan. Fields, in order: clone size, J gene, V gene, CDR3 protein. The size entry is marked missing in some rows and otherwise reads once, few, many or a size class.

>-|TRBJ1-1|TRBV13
ASSLGGRGTEAF
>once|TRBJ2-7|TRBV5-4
ASSWMDRRPYEQY
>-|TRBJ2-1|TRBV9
ASSVDTGVTYNEQF
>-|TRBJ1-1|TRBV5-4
ASSGTEDVGWTEAF
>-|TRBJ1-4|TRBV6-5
ASKLRQGSNEKLF
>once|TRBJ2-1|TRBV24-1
ATSDRGYGRRASGSYEQF
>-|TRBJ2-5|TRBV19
ASSPRFPQWGGQETQY
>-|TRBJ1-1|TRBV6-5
ASSGQGITEAF
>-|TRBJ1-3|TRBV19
ASSGIDSFTGNTIY
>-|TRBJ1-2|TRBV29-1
SVRDGENYGYT
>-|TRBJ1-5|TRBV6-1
ASSEAPGAYSNQPQH
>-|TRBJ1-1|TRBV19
ASSIARGLATEAF
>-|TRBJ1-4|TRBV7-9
ATQQGAGEKLF
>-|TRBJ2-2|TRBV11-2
ASSDSPVNTGELF
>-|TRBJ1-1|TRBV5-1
ASSLAIQGEAF
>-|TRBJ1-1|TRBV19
ASSIGGLMNTEAF
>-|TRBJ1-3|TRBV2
ASRGLRGGNTIY
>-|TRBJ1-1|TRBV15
ATSRDGQGVTEAF
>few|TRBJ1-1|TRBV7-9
ASSDPSEPEAF